The 30 T cell receptor beta chains listed next were all sequenced from one sample in a study of blood T cells in healthy people across ages (dated by TCRdb to the mid-2010s). The library was obtained by 5' RACE. The sequencer listed for this sample is Illumina HiSeq 2500. A second PCR of 7 to 11 cycles was run with a J-beta primer mix and a sample-barcoded 5' primer. TCRdb reanalyzed the raw reads on its own, using fastp at Q25 for trimming and MiXCR for clone calling, and kept in-frame beta chains. Every entry covers one CDR3 protein and lists the most common genes and DNA from its rows. This sample holds 950,000 to 1,200,000 distinct CDR3 sequences; roughly two fifths were observed only once. The ten largest clonotypes hold around 13% of the sample. Source material: blood. These receptors were taken from a man aged 18-30 years in good health.

The chain links TRBV28 to TRBJ2-1, with TRBD2 identical over 8 bases. The J call may not be correct, given that the DNA end is closer to TRBJ2-7. The germline V gene encodes CDR1 MDHEN and CDR2 SYDVKM. CDR3 length: 17 amino acids. As DNA, the CDR3 is TGTGCCAGCAGTTTAAGCAGCGGGGGCCAATCCTACAATGAGCAGTACTTC. This gives the protein CASSLSSGGQSYNEQYF.

This clonotype was detected a few times. V usage is TRBV20-1 and J usage is TRBJ2-1, with D perhaps matching TRBD1 (5 bases). The germline V gene encodes CDR1 DFQATT and CDR2 SNEGSKA (reference sequence). The length of the CDR3 is 18 residues. The V end was cut by 3 bases, the J end by 6 bases, with 27 bases between. CDR3 coding DNA: TGCAGTGCTAGTCCCGCACCCGCCAACAGGTCATCTGGCAATGAGCAGTTCTTC. Translated: CSASPAPANRSSGNEQFF.

The chain uses TRBV7-9 and TRBJ2-5; 9 bases are a match to TRBD1. This CDR3 has 15 residues. Losses at the gene ends were 0 bases for V and 1 base for J; bases not matched to a gene: 0. Germline V CDR1 and CDR2: SEHNR, FQNEAQ (reference sequence). CDR3 in DNA: TGTGCCAGCAGCTTAGCACAGGGGGCCCAAGAGACCCAGTACTTC. The encoded protein is CASSLAQGAQETQYF.

The V gene is TRBV3-1, the J gene TRBJ1-6; unclear D gene. Trimming took 4 bases from V and 5 from J, leaving 12 bases between them. Per the germline V gene, CDR1 is LGHDT and CDR2 is YNNKEL (reference sequence). The CDR3 consists of 15 residues. The CDR3 sequence: CASSPRDANNSPLHF. The CDR3 nucleotides are TGTGCCAGCAGCCCAAGGGATGCCAATAATTCACCCCTCCACTTT. The full variable domain, with the rest looked up from reference TRBV3-1 and TRBJ1-6, is DTAVSQTPKYLVTQMGNDKSIKCEQNLGHDTMYWYKQDSKKFLKIMFSYNNKELIINETVPNRFSPKSPDKAHLNLHINSLELGDSAVYFCASSPRDANNSPLHFGNGTRLTVT.

This clonotype showed up many times. This sequence joins TRBV29-1 and TRBJ2-6, with 8 nucleotides matching TRBD1. The CDR3 has 19 amino acids. Germline lookup yields CDR1 SQVTM and CDR2 ANQGSEA. Unmatched junction bases numbered 10, after V lost 0 bases and J lost 0 bases. The CDR3 region is CSVEDDKGTGPSGANVLTF. The CDR3 DNA follows: TGCAGCGTTGAAGACGACAAAGGGACAGGCCCCTCTGGGGCCAACGTCCTGACTTTC.

Points on this clonotype: A read error may be the cause here, since a much bigger clone is one base away. The chain has TRBV12-5 and TRBJ2-5, with a weak D call TRBD1 (6 bases). Germline V lookup: CDR1 LGHNT, CDR2 FRNRAP. The V end was cut by 6 bases, the J end by 11 bases, with 16 bases between. CDR3 length equals 12 residues. Here the CDR3 reads CASGDRSDEQYF. CDR3 DNA sequence: TGTGCTAGTGGCGACAGGTCGGATGAGCAGTACTTC.

This chain uses TRBV12-3 or TRBV12-4 with TRBJ2-7; the D call may be TRBD1 or TRBD2 (6 bases each). Trimming cost V 5 bases and J 3 bases, with 17 bases left between them. The CDR3 has 15 residues. CDR3 bases: TGTGCCAGCAGTCCGGGGGCACCAAACAGCTACGAGCAGTACTTC. Protein product: CASSPGAPNSYEQYF.

The J gene is TRBJ1-5, the V gene TRBV5-1, with D hard to call. The CDR3 is 16 amino acids. Germline assignment: CDR1 SGHRS and CDR2 YFSETQ. V was clipped by 0 bases and J by 1 base, with 11 bases between them. Here the CDR3 reads CASSLVNTTSNQPQHF. CDR3 nucleotide sequence: TGCGCCAGCAGCTTGGTTAACACCACGAGCAATCAGCCCCAGCATTTT.

This clonotype appeared a single time. The chain carries TRBV18 and TRBJ2-1; D may be TRBD1 (5 bases). CDR3 length equals 15 residues. Germline values: CDR1 KGHSH, CDR2 LQKENI. Trimming took 1 base from V and 5 from J, leaving 12 bases between them. CDR3 protein: CASSPRGETDNEQFF. The DNA of the CDR3 is TGTGCCAGCTCACCACGAGGAGAGACAGACAATGAGCAGTTCTTC.

The J gene is TRBJ1-6, the V gene TRBV19; D unclear. Trimming cost V 3 bases and J 10 bases, with 13 bases left between them. The CDR3 loop spans 14 amino acids. The germline V gene has CDR1 LNHDA and CDR2 SQIVND (reference sequence). CDR3 sequence reads: CASSMPIYSSPLHF. The CDR3 nucleotides are TGTGCCAGTAGTATGCCAATATACAGCTCACCCCTCCACTTT. The variable domain in full, completed from reference TRBV19 and TRBJ1-6, reads DGGITQSPKYLFRKEGQNVTLSCEQNLNHDAMYWYRQDPGQGLRLIYYSQIVNDFQKGDIAEGYSVSREKKESFPLTVTSAQKNPTAFYLCASSMPIYSSPLHFGNGTRLTVT.

The chain employs TRBV10-3 and TRBJ1-2; D uncertain. CDR1 is ENHRY and CDR2 is SYGVKD in the germline V gene. This CDR3 has 13 amino acids. V shed 11 bases and J shed 4 bases, with 17 bases lying between them. The CDR3 nucleotides are TGTGCCGCCGTAGGGAGCCTCGGCTATGGCTACACCTTC. Its translation: CAAVGSLGYGYTF.

The V gene is TRBV4-3, the J gene TRBJ2-5; 8 bases fit TRBD2. This CDR3 spans 16 amino acids. After removal of 0 bases from V and 5 bases from J, the junction contained 8 bases not matched to a gene. Germline CDR1 and CDR2: LGHNA and YSLEER. The CDR3 reads CASSQDSGGLRETQYF. CDR3 nucleotide sequence: TGCGCCAGCAGCCAAGATTCGGGGGGGCTGAGGGAGACCCAGTACTTC.

This clonotype has only one observation. The chain carries TRBV18 and TRBJ2-5, with TRBD2 matching over 8 bases. CDR1 is KGHSH, CDR2 LQKENI, per germline. J lost 11 bases, V lost 3 bases, and 17 bases had no gene match. The CDR3 extends over 16 amino acids. The CDR3 sequence: CASSPDSGDGINEQYF. The CDR3 DNA reads as TGTGCCAGCTCACCTGATAGCGGGGACGGAATCAATGAGCAGTACTTC.

The chain carries TRBV9 and TRBJ2-1, with D tentatively TRBD1 (6 bases). This CDR3 is 15 amino acids long. Germline CDR1 reads SGDLS; CDR2 reads YYNGEE. The ends were cut back, 0 bases at V and 3 bases at J, with 10 bases in the middle. CDR3 sequence reads: CASSVVGAIYNEQFF. In DNA, the CDR3 is TGTGCCAGCAGCGTAGTGGGGGCTATCTACAATGAGCAGTTCTTC.

This clonotype came up a few times. This chain joins TRBV3-1 and TRBJ2-3; 8 bases map to TRBD2. V was pared by 1 base and J by 10 bases, with 4 bases of the junction left unmatched. Germline loops: CDR1 LGHDT, CDR2 YNNKEL (reference sequence). This CDR3 has 13 residues. CDR3 DNA sequence: TGTGCCAGCAGCCAAGGACGGGGGGGACCGCAGTATTTT. Translating it yields CASSQGRGGPQYF.

In nucleotides, the CDR3 is TGCAGTGCTAGAGCGAGGAGGAGGGACAGGTGGGCGGGTGAAGCTTTCTTT. Translated, it gives CSARARRRDRWAGEAFF. The gene calls are TRBV20-1 and TRBJ1-1; the match to TRBD1 covers 8 bases. V lost 1 base to trimming and J lost 7 bases; unmatched junction nucleotides: 17. In germline, CDR1 is DFQATT, CDR2 SNEGSKA (reference sequence). This CDR3 region has 17 residues.

This clonotype showed up just a few times. The rearrangement joins TRBV7-2 to TRBJ1-5; D is uncertain. The V and J ends lost 2 bases and 0 bases respectively, with 5 bases between them. From germline, CDR1 is SGHTA and CDR2 FQGNSA. CDR3 size: 14 residues. CDR3 DNA: TGTGCCAGCAGCTTAAAAGGTAGCAATCAGCCCCAGCATTTT. Protein product: CASSLKGSNQPQHF.

The V gene is TRBV20-1, the J gene TRBJ2-5; a possible D gene is TRBD2 (5 bases). Germline assignment: CDR1 DFQATT and CDR2 SNEGSKA (reference sequence). The CDR3 runs 15 residues. Trimming removed 0 bases at V and 11 bases at J, with 22 bases between. CDR3 in amino acids: CSARDGRDDFGEQYF. The DNA for the CDR3 is TGCAGTGCTAGAGATGGACGAGATGACTTTGGGGAGCAGTACTTC.

This clonotype was counted ten times or more. The chain couples TRBV5-1 to TRBJ1-2; D is possibly TRBD1 (6 bases). Germline V lookup: CDR1 SGHRS, CDR2 YFSETQ. Between the trimmed V and J ends, which lost 3 bases and 4 bases, there was a span of 22 bases. CDR3 length: 17 residues. CDR3 bases: TGCGCCAGCAGCTCACGGGGGCCGCGCGAAATTTTCTATGGCTACACCTTC. Its translation: CASSSRGPREIFYGYTF.

The chain employs TRBV7-8 and TRBJ2-2, with TRBD2 matching 11 bases. This CDR3 comprises 20 residues. The ends lost 0 bases at V and 0 bases at J; junction bases unmatched: 9. Germline V lookup: CDR1 SGHVS, CDR2 FQNEAQ. CDR3 coding DNA: TGTGCCAGCAGCTTAGCCGGGACTAGCGGATCTAGAACGAACACCGGGGAGCTGTTTTTT. Translated: CASSLAGTSGSRTNTGELFF.

This chain links TRBV30 with TRBJ1-1, with TRBD1 matching over 7 bases. Looked up from germline, CDR1 is GTSNPN and CDR2 is SVGIG (reference sequence). The junction had 13 bases not matched to a gene; V was cut back by 1 base and J by 5 bases. The CDR3 spans 16 residues. Here the CDR3 DNA reads TGTGCCTGGAGTGGCCAAACAGGGGCCCCTACGACTGAAGCTTTCTTT. It specifies CAWSGQTGAPTTEAFF.

This clonotype turned up a few times. The chain carries TRBV18 and TRBJ2-7, with 9 bases aligning to TRBD2. The length of the CDR3 is 16 residues. Unmatched junction bases numbered 8, after V lost 2 bases and J lost 3 bases. Germline CDR1 is KGHSH and CDR2 is LQKENI. The CDR3 protein is CASSPVRKTSGYEQYF. CDR3 nucleotide sequence: TGTGCCAGCTCACCAGTCAGGAAGACTAGCGGCTACGAGCAGTACTTC. The full variable domain, with the rest looked up from reference TRBV18 and TRBJ2-7, is NAGVMQNPRHLVRRRGQEARLRCSPMKGHSHVYWYRQLPEEGLKFMVYLQKENIIDESGMPKERFSAEFPKEGPSILRIQQVVRGDSAAYFCASSPVRKTSGYEQYFGPGTRLTVT.

The chain combines TRBV4-3 with TRBJ2-1; 9 nucleotides agree with TRBD1. The CDR3 covers 17 residues. The V gene's germline CDR1 is LGHNA and CDR2 YSLEER. J lost 9 bases, V lost 3 bases, and 15 bases had no gene match. The CDR3 loop is CASSHQVSQQGAAEQFF. For the CDR3, the DNA is TGCGCCAGCAGCCATCAAGTATCCCAACAGGGGGCCGCTGAGCAGTTCTTC.

This sequence joins TRBV28 and TRBJ2-3; 8 bases match TRBD1. CDR1 is MDHEN, CDR2 SYDVKM, per germline. The J segment lost 4 bases and the V segment lost 6 bases, leaving 18 bases of the junction unmatched. The CDR3 loop spans 18 amino acids. This CDR3 reads CASSFPRLQGVGSDTQYF. The CDR3 region has the DNA TGTGCCAGCAGCTTCCCACGCCTACAGGGGGTCGGGTCAGATACGCAGTATTTT.

This clonotype was detected a few times. The chain combines TRBV20-1 with TRBJ2-1, with D maybe TRBD1 (5 bases). The CDR3 loop spans 13 amino acids. With 5 bases removed from V and 7 bases from J, the gap between germline ends came to 15 bases. Germline V gives CDR1 DFQATT, CDR2 SNEGSKA (reference sequence). CDR3 in amino acids: CSAPSSAGNEQFF. CDR3 DNA sequence: TGCAGTGCTCCGTCATCTGCAGGGAATGAGCAGTTCTTC.

This sequence joins TRBV6-4 and TRBJ1-2; weak D call: TRBD1 (5 bases). Germline CDR1 reads MRHNA; CDR2 reads SNTAGT. V shed 2 bases and J shed 5 bases, with 9 bases lying between them. This CDR3 comprises 13 residues. The DNA for the CDR3 is TGTGCCAGCAGTGACAATCAGGGTTATGGCTACACCTTC. Amino acid sequence: CASSDNQGYGYTF.

The chain uses TRBV6-2 or TRBV6-3 and TRBJ1-5, with 7 bases aligning to TRBD1. CDR3 length equals 14 residues. Germline loops: CDR1 MNHEY, CDR2 SVGEGT. The J segment lost 7 bases and the V segment lost 5 bases, leaving 8 bases of the junction unmatched. The CDR3 DNA reads TGTGCCAGCAGTCGGACAGGTTTAACGCAGCCCCAGCATTTT. It encodes CASSRTGLTQPQHF.

This clonotype has just a few counts. This sequence joins TRBV18 and TRBJ2-6; D not certain. V lost 3 bases and J lost 4, with 10 bases in between. In germline, CDR1 is KGHSH, CDR2 LQKENI. The CDR3 has 15 amino acids. This CDR3 reads CASSPSSPGANVLTF. CDR3 nucleotide sequence: TGTGCCAGCTCACCTTCGTCCCCCGGGGCCAACGTCCTGACTTTC. The full variable domain, its missing parts supplied by reference TRBV18 and TRBJ2-6, is NAGVMQNPRHLVRRRGQEARLRCSPMKGHSHVYWYRQLPEEGLKFMVYLQKENIIDESGMPKERFSAEFPKEGPSILRIQQVVRGDSAAYFCASSPSSPGANVLTFGAGSRLTVL.

The rearrangement links TRBV5-1 to TRBJ1-2, with D uncertain. CDR1 and CDR2 (germline): SGHRS, YFSETQ. Between the trimmed V and J ends, which lost 4 bases and 1 base, there was a span of 11 bases. This CDR3 region has 14 residues. The CDR3 sequence is CASSLEDGNYGYTF. CDR3 in DNA: TGCGCCAGCAGCCTAGAGGACGGTAACTATGGCTACACCTTC.

The genes are TRBV6-1 and TRBJ2-7, with D hard to call. V was shortened by 10 bases and J by 2 bases, with 15 bases between the two germline ends. The CDR3 sequence is 13 residues long. Germline V gene sequence: CDR1 MNHNS, CDR2 SASEGT. The CDR3: CATDVMGTYEQYF. In nucleotides, the CDR3 is TGTGCCACCGACGTTATGGGAACCTACGAGCAGTACTTC.